This TCR beta chain is drawn from a study of T cells after yellow fever vaccination. Study-wide results and limits: Abundant clonotypes from the bulk population could get into FACS-sorted repertoires as contaminants. The booster response re-showed most primary clones: more than 95% CD4, approximately 90% CD8.

In this sample, this clonotype turned up many times. Its target is unknown. TCRdb called the 5' RACE reads again in MiXCR, with one record for every CDR3 protein. The sample comprises over 300,000 distinct CDR3 sequences, less than 4.5% of which are singletons, and about a quarter rests with the top ten. Between the trimmed V and J ends, which lost 3 bases and 7 bases, there was a span of 4 bases. The CDR3 contains 11 residues. The V gene's germline CDR1 is SGHVS and CDR2 FNYEAQ. V gene TRBV7-6 combines with J gene TRBJ2-1; D unresolved. The sequences come from PBMCs, collected on the day of the yellow fever booster vaccination. The origin of this receptor is a man between 18 and 35 years old who received the YFV17D yellow fever vaccine. The CDR3 sequence: CASSLLNEQFF. CDR3 DNA sequence: TGTGCCAGCAGCTTGCTAAATGAGCAGTTCTTC.